The 32 T cell receptor beta chains given below trace back to one sample, sequenced in a study of graft-versus-host responses after intestinal transplantation. Data came from immunoSEQ multiplex PCR; TCRdb stores just in-frame clones and leaves some out. This repertoire shows 8,900 or so clones, over 90% found once; its top ten account for under 2.5%. Sequencing used PBMCs, obtained 11 days after intestinal transplantation. Every receptor here comes from a human patient who received an intestinal transplant, so some T cells may come from the graft donor.

J is TRBJ2-7 and V is TRBV6-1; TRBD2 matches 9 bases. V lost 3 bases to trimming and J lost 1 base; unmatched junction nucleotides: 7. CDR3 length: 16 residues. The germline gives CDR1 MNHNS, CDR2 SASEGT. The CDR3 DNA is TGTGCCAGCAGTGACTGGGCGGGAGGGGCATCCTACGAGCAGTACTTC. It encodes CASSDWAGGASYEQYF.

J is TRBJ1-1 and V is TRBV5-5; D is undetermined. CDR3 length: 14 amino acids. Trimming shortened V by 1 base and J by 7 bases, and 14 bases separated the two germline ends. Germline values: CDR1 SGHKS, CDR2 YYEKEE (reference sequence). CDR3 residues: CASSLRGPAHEAFF. CDR3 DNA sequence: TGTGCCAGCAGCTTGCGGGGTCCAGCTCATGAAGCTTTCTTT.

The chain uses TRBV15 and TRBJ1-2; D is possibly TRBD1 (5 bases). V shed 3 bases and J shed 0 bases, with 17 bases lying between them. The CDR3 is made up of 17 amino acids. Germline CDR1 is LNHNV and CDR2 is YYDKDF (reference sequence). CDR3 region: CATSRTTVPGPNYGYTF. CDR3 coding DNA: TGTGCCACCAGCAGGACGACAGTCCCTGGTCCTAACTATGGCTACACCTTC.

The chain carries TRBV27 and TRBJ1-5; 8 bases map to TRBD1. Germline V gives CDR1 MNHEY, CDR2 SMNVEV (reference sequence). The V and J ends lost 4 bases and 9 bases, in that order; junction bases with no gene match: 5. The CDR3 extends over 13 amino acids. The CDR3 sequence is CASSWDRTRPQHF. For the CDR3, the DNA is TGTGCCAGCAGTTGGGACAGGACTCGGCCCCAGCATTTT.

This chain connects TRBV7-6 to TRBJ2-3, with 13 nucleotides matching TRBD2. Per the germline V gene, CDR1 is SGHVS and CDR2 is FNYEAQ. CDR3 length: 13 amino acids. The V segment lost 3 bases and the J segment 10 bases; nucleotides outside the gene matches: 1. DNA for the CDR3: TGTGCCAGCAGCTTCGGGACTAGCGGGGCGCAGTATTTT. It yields the protein CASSFGTSGAQYF. Using reference TRBV7-6 and TRBJ2-3 for the parts outside the CDR3, the full variable domain is GAGVSQSPRYKVTKRGQDVALRCDPISGHVSLYWYRQALGQGPEFLTYFNYEAQQDKSGLPNDRFSAERPEGSISTLTIQRTEQRDSAMYRCASSFGTSGAQYFGPGTRLTVL.

Of note for this clone: At one end, the junction sequence differs from germline, possibly due to a read error. The genes are TRBV7-7 and TRBJ2-5; 8 positions agree with TRBD2. Per the germline V gene, CDR1 is SSHAT and CDR2 is FNYEAQ (reference sequence). The length of the CDR3 is 17 residues. The CDR3 region has the DNA TGTGCTAGCAGCTTATTCCCCAGGACTAGCAACCAAGAGACCCAGTACTTC. Translation: CASSLFPRTSNQETQYF.

This rearrangement joins TRBV19 to TRBJ1-5, with D hard to call. The CDR3 totals 16 residues. The ends were cut back, 10 bases at V and 0 bases at J, with 19 bases in the middle. Germline V lookup: CDR1 LNHDA, CDR2 SQIVND (reference sequence). CDR3 loop: CATTGRGLLSNQPQHF. CDR3 in DNA: TGTGCCACCACCGGCCGGGGTTTACTTAGCAATCAGCCCCAGCATTTT.

The chain recombines TRBV27 with TRBJ1-5, with 7 nucleotides matching TRBD1. The CDR3 is 19 amino acids. In germline, CDR1 is MNHEY, CDR2 SMNVEV (reference sequence). V shed 3 bases and J 2 bases; nucleotides not matched to a gene: 16. The CDR3 region has the DNA TGTGCCAGCAGTTTGCGCGGGGGGGCAGGGGGATCGGGCAATCAGCCCCAGCATTTT. Translating it yields CASSLRGGAGGSGNQPQHF.

The gene calls are TRBV27 and TRBJ2-3, with 12 positions matching TRBD2. The CDR3 covers 19 residues. Trimming cost V 6 bases and J 0 bases; bases outside gene matches: 13. CDR1 MNHEY and CDR2 SMNVEV come from the germline V gene (reference sequence). CDR3 bases: TGTGCCAGCAGCAGCCCCGGCGGACTAGCGGGACCTAGCACAGATACGCAGTATTTT. This translates into CASSSPGGLAGPSTDTQYF.

The chain is built from TRBV5-6 and TRBJ2-5, with 14 nucleotides matching TRBD2. This CDR3 contains 16 residues. CDR1 is SGHDT, CDR2 YYEEEE, per germline. V trimming: 2 bases; J trimming: 5 bases; junction bases outside the gene matches: 5. CDR3 sequence reads: CASSFATSGGAETQYF. CDR3 nucleotides: TGTGCCAGCAGCTTCGCGACTAGCGGGGGGGCGGAGACCCAGTACTTC.

The V gene is TRBV25-1, the J gene TRBJ2-3; possibly TRBD2 for D (7 bases). This CDR3 region has 16 residues. CDR1 and CDR2 from the germline V gene are MGHDK and SYGVNS. V lost 5 bases to trimming and J lost 2 bases, with 17 bases between them. In DNA, the CDR3 is TGTGCCAGCAGTTACAGGGACTACCAAGACACAGATACGCAGTATTTT. Amino acids: CASSYRDYQDTDTQYF.

The rearrangement links TRBV28 to TRBJ2-1; 7 bases line up with TRBD2. Per the germline V gene, CDR1 is MDHEN and CDR2 is SYDVKM. This CDR3 spans 17 amino acids. Trimming at V came to 7 bases and at J to 5 bases, leaving 17 bases not matched to a gene. The CDR3 is CASTFIGPAGSHNEQFF. The CDR3 DNA is TGTGCCAGCACTTTTATCGGTCCAGCGGGGAGCCACAATGAGCAGTTCTTC.

CDR3 in DNA: TGTGCCAGCACCCCTGGAGGGAACTACGAGCAGTACTTC. This sequence encodes CASTPGGNYEQYF. The rearrangement links TRBV19 to TRBJ2-7; TRBD2 might be the D (6 bases). This CDR3 has 13 residues. V shed 9 bases and J shed 3 bases, with 15 bases lying between them. Germline CDR1 and CDR2: LNHDA and SQIVND (reference sequence).

The V gene is TRBV6-1, the J gene TRBJ2-3; no reliable D call. The CDR3 loop spans 14 amino acids. Trimming took off 0 bases at V and 1 base at J, with 5 bases between the two ends. The germline gives CDR1 MNHNS, CDR2 SASEGT. CDR3 amino acids: CASSEASGTDTQYF. The CDR3 DNA sequence: TGTGCCAGCAGTGAAGCTTCCGGCACAGATACGCAGTATTTT.

This chain connects TRBV9 to TRBJ2-7; perhaps TRBD1 as D (6 bases). Looked up from germline, CDR1 is SGDLS and CDR2 is YYNGEE. With 0 bases removed from V and 5 bases from J, the gap between germline ends came to 15 bases. The CDR3 is 15 residues long. CDR3 nucleotides: TGTGCCAGCAGCGTAGATCAAGGGACATACGACGAGCAGTACTTC. Protein sequence: CASSVDQGTYDEQYF.

The chain joins TRBV11-2 to TRBJ2-2; no definite D call. Germline CDR1 and CDR2: SGHAT and FQNNGV. With 7 bases removed from V and 1 base from J, the gap between germline ends came to 13 bases. This CDR3 comprises 15 residues. This CDR3 reads CASTTTERNTGELFF. Written as DNA, the CDR3 is TGTGCCAGCACCACTACCGAACGGAACACCGGGGAGCTGTTTTTT. Full variable domain (outside the CDR3, taken from reference TRBV11-2 and TRBJ2-2): EAGVAQSPRYKIIEKRQSVAFWCNPISGHATLYWYQQILGQGPKLLIQFQNNGVVDDSQLPKDRFSAERLKGVDSTLKIQPAKLEDSAVYLCASTTTERNTGELFFGEGSRLTVL.

J is TRBJ2-5 and V is TRBV6-1; 14 bases match TRBD2. With V trimmed by 6 bases and J by 3 bases, 3 bases remained unmatched. CDR3 size: 15 residues. CDR1 and CDR2 (germline): MNHNS, SASEGT. CDR3: CASRPTSGGEETQYF. In nucleotides, the CDR3 is TGTGCCAGCAGGCCGACTAGCGGGGGGGAAGAGACCCAGTACTTC.

The chain couples TRBV5-6 to TRBJ2-3; maybe TRBD2 (6 bases). Trimming pared 3 bases from V and 9 bases from J, leaving 20 bases between. CDR3 length: 15 amino acids. The germline V gene encodes CDR1 SGHDT and CDR2 YYEEEE. This chain's CDR3 is CASSSGGTATFTQYF. The CDR3 region has the DNA TGTGCCAGCAGCTCCGGCGGGACGGCAACGTTCACGCAGTATTTT.

V and J are TRBV7-8 and TRBJ2-3, with 13 positions matching TRBD2. CDR1 is SGHVS and CDR2 is FQNEAQ in the germline V gene. The junction had 11 bases not matched to a gene; V was cut back by 1 base and J by 7 bases. The length of the CDR3 is 18 residues. The CDR3 loop is CASSLGVLAGGPYYTQYF. The CDR3 region has the DNA TGTGCCAGCAGCTTAGGGGTACTAGCGGGGGGGCCATATTATACGCAGTATTTT.

V gene TRBV7-9 combines with J gene TRBJ2-1, with D tentatively TRBD2 (6 bases). CDR3 length equals 16 residues. Trimming removed 2 bases from V and 5 bases from J, with 16 bases in between. Germline CDR1 reads SEHNR; CDR2 reads FQNEAQ (reference sequence). The CDR3 DNA follows: TGTGCCAGCAGCTTATCGGGGGAGCTGGGAAACAATGAGCAGTTCTTC. Protein: CASSLSGELGNNEQFF.

The V gene is TRBV11-3, the J gene TRBJ1-5; a weak D match, TRBD1 (5 bases). CDR3 length equals 19 residues. Trimming took off 6 bases at V and 0 bases at J, with 24 bases between the two ends. Germline V gives CDR1 SGHNT, CDR2 YENEEA. CDR3 protein: CASRRPGSKQALSNQPQHF. CDR3 nucleotides: TGTGCCAGCAGACGTCCCGGATCGAAACAGGCCCTTAGCAATCAGCCCCAGCATTTT.

The V and J genes are TRBV10-2 and TRBJ2-3, with D maybe TRBD1 (6 bases). Germline loops: CDR1 WSHSY, CDR2 SAAADI. This CDR3 spans 14 amino acids. With 6 bases removed from V and 1 base from J, the gap between germline ends came to 11 bases. Here the CDR3 DNA reads TGCGCCAGCAGGGGACACGGGGGCACAGATACGCAGTATTTT. Its protein product is CASRGHGGTDTQYF.

This rearrangement joins TRBV19 to TRBJ1-5; D unresolved. V lost 3 bases and J lost 0, with 9 bases in between. The CDR3 extends over 15 amino acids. CDR1 LNHDA and CDR2 SQIVND come from the germline V gene (reference sequence). The CDR3, as DNA: TGTGCCAGTAGTATGCCAGGCGATAGCAATCAGCCCCAGCATTTT. Translating it yields CASSMPGDSNQPQHF.

The chain has TRBV4-2 and TRBJ1-4; D not certain. Trimming stripped 1 base from V and 7 bases from J, with 16 bases between. The length of the CDR3 is 16 residues. Germline V lookup: CDR1 LGHNA, CDR2 YNFKEQ. The CDR3 coding sequence is TGTGCCAGCAGCCAAGGGTCGAGGACTTTTGCTGAAAAACTGTTTTTT. This translates into CASSQGSRTFAEKLFF.

The chain couples TRBV5-1 to TRBJ2-3; the match to TRBD2 covers 7 bases. The CDR3 sequence is 16 residues long. Germline V lookup: CDR1 SGHRS, CDR2 YFSETQ. V lost 4 bases to trimming and J lost 0 bases; unmatched junction nucleotides: 8. DNA of the CDR3: TGCGCCAGCAGCCCGGGACTATACCCTAGCACAGATACGCAGTATTTT. Translating gives CASSPGLYPSTDTQYF.

The chain has TRBV5-5 and TRBJ1-5; no clear D gene. Germline V gene data show CDR1 as SGHKS and CDR2 as YYEKEE (reference sequence). V shed 4 bases and J shed 4 bases, with 18 bases lying between them. The CDR3 runs to 16 residues. This chain's CDR3 is CASSAPGMERNQPQHF. The DNA for the CDR3 is TGTGCCAGCAGCGCCCCGGGGATGGAGAGGAATCAGCCCCAGCATTTT.

There are a few counts of this clone. The CDR3 region is CASSLGGYEQYV. CDR3 nucleotide sequence: TGTGCCAGCAGTTTAGGGGGCTACGAGCAGTACGTC. The rearrangement links TRBV28 to TRBJ2-7; tentatively, D is TRBD1 or TRBD2 (5 bases each). V was shortened by 2 bases and J by 3 bases, with 5 bases between the two germline ends. Germline V gives CDR1 MDHEN, CDR2 SYDVKM. This CDR3 has 12 residues.

The chain recombines TRBV7-6 with TRBJ2-1; 7 bases align to TRBD2. Germline CDR1 SGHVS, CDR2 FNYEAQ. The ends lost 1 base at V and 7 bases at J; junction bases unmatched: 4. There are 14 residues in the CDR3. The CDR3 DNA sequence: TGTGCCAGCAGCTTAGGGGGGGGGTGGAATGAGCAGTTCTTC. Its protein is CASSLGGGWNEQFF.

CDR3 nucleotides: TGTGCCATCAGTGAGATCTCGGTAAAGTCCAATGAGCAGTTCTTC. It translates to CAISEISVKSNEQFF. V usage is TRBV10-3 and J usage is TRBJ2-1; D remains ambiguous. Germline V gene sequence: CDR1 ENHRY, CDR2 SYGVKD. Trimming left V 2 bases short and J 6 bases short, with 14 bases between. This CDR3 spans 15 amino acids.

CDR3 bases: TGCGCCAGCAGCTCCAGGAGGCTCACCCAAGAGACCCAGTACTTC. Amino acids: CASSSRRLTQETQYF. This chain joins TRBV5-1 and TRBJ2-5, with D tentatively TRBD2 (5 bases). The CDR3 extends over 15 amino acids. Germline V gene sequence: CDR1 SGHRS, CDR2 YFSETQ. With 3 bases removed from V and 1 base from J, the gap between germline ends came to 13 bases.

The chain recombines TRBV28 with TRBJ2-2; TRBD2 matches at 10 bases. The CDR3 sequence is 18 residues long. With 5 bases clipped from V and 5 bases from J, the junction kept 14 bases outside the gene matches. CDR1 is MDHEN, CDR2 SYDVKM, per germline. CDR3 DNA sequence: TGTGCCAGCAGTCCCAGATTGGGGCTAGCGGGAGTTACCGGGGAGCTGTTTTTT. Its translation: CASSPRLGLAGVTGELFF. The full variable domain, with the rest looked up from reference TRBV28 and TRBJ2-2, is DVKVTQSSRYLVKRTGEKVFLECVQDMDHENMFWYRQDPGLGLRLIYFSYDVKMKEKGDIPEGYSVSREKKERFSLILESASTNQTSMYLCASSPRLGLAGVTGELFFGEGSRLTVL.

The genes are TRBV5-4 and TRBJ2-7, with 7 bases identical to TRBD2. The CDR3 is made up of 14 amino acids. The trim removed 0 bases at V and 3 bases at J, leaving 3 bases unmatched. Germline V gives CDR1 SGHNT, CDR2 YYREEE (reference sequence). The CDR3 protein is CASSLGLADYEQYF. The CDR3 DNA sequence: TGTGCCAGCAGCTTGGGCCTAGCGGACTACGAGCAGTACTTC. Variable domain in full (rest from reference TRBV5-4 and TRBJ2-7): ETGVTQSPTHLIKTRGQQVTLRCSSQSGHNTVSWYQQALGQGPQFIFQYYREEENGRGNFPPRFSGLQFPNYSSELNVNALELDDSALYLCASSLGLADYEQYFGPGTRLTVT.